This T cell receptor beta chain emerged from a study of shared clonotypes between healthy human individuals. Researchers ran the assay at a deep level. Method: immunoSEQ multiplex PCR; TCRdb's copy keeps in-frame clones and lacks some. The table shows 2 million to 2.5 million clones, with around 93% occurring only once. V was clipped by 0 bases and J by 1 base; unmatched bases: 7. The germline V gene encodes CDR1 SGDLS and CDR2 YYNGEE. The CDR3 sequence is 17 residues long. The genes are TRBV9 and TRBJ2-4; 7 positions match TRBD2. Sequenced material: naive CD4+ T cells from PBMCs. Described subset: CD45RA+ positively selected. The source is a man between 18 and 29 years old in good health. Some clones in this sample may be carry-over from other donors' samples. The CDR3 loop reads CASSVDIAGQAKNIQYF. As DNA, the CDR3 is TGTGCCAGCAGCGTAGACATAGCGGGTCAGGCCAAAAACATTCAGTACTTC.